This T cell receptor (beta chain) was profiled in a study of blood T cell repertoires in COVID-19 (dated by TCRdb to about 2020). About the investigation overall: Samples covering the acute and convalescent phases of COVID-19 were provided by collaborators in the United States, Italy and Spain. Sample metadata almost always included a de-identified subject ID, COVID-19 status, age in years and sex. Where HLA class I and class II types were available, the types were taken from metadata supplied by the sample provider, not from assay-based typing. The repertoires were made available in a free public database intended to serve as a resource for research on the immune response to SARS-CoV-2. Deeply sampled blood TCRbeta repertoires from subjects exposed to, actively infected with, or recovered from COVID-19 were included in the dataset. The samples were drawn from two sources: the first 160 participants of the ongoing ImmuneRACE study, and 1,200 or so subjects contributed by 6 global collaborators. The prospective study material was composed of cDNA or gDNA derived from T cells, B-cell-depleted T cells, or PBMCs. Paper-wide results and their limitations: Clinical and demographic metadata were provided uncurated, with the amount varying by source and participant.

Whole blood was collected in K2EDTA tubes by collaborating institutions according to the institutions' own protocols. For TCRbeta analysis, collaborator samples were shipped as frozen whole blood, as isolated PBMCs, or as DNA extracted from either sample type. Compared with germline, V lacks 0 bases and J lacks 5 bases; bases without a gene match: 5. The germline V gene encodes CDR1 LNHNV and CDR2 YYDKDF (reference sequence). Its CDR3 holds 16 amino acids, cysteine through phenylalanine. Only the CDR3 DNA stays, 48 bases, in frame from base 1. The immunoSEQ Assay, a bias-controlled multiplex PCR, was used to amplify TCRbeta CDR3 regions from genomic DNA. Per the source publication's procedure: Nucleated cell counts per sample were estimated from amplification of reference gene primers within the assay. Sequence reads were collapsed and filtered to measure the absolute abundance of every unique TCRbeta CDR3 rearrangement. For each sample, productive Simpson clonality was calculated by taking the square root of Simpson's diversity index across productive rearrangements. TCRdb provides this immuneACCESS table in a form limited to in-frame rearrangements. Some clones are lacking; in checked studies, under half of them reflect an unresolved V gene, and why the rest are absent is not known. Clone size and the V and J calls come from that table; the DNA yielded D and trimming. This sample has over 65,000 clones in its table, and roughly 90% of those were observed once. The ten largest account for roughly 10% of the sample.

A word on this clone: What antigen it recognizes has not been identified. Base qualities were left out, and no much larger clone turns up one base away.

The chain couples TRBV15 to TRBJ2-7, and 12 junctional nucleotides match TRBD2. Material for sequencing was peripheral blood. The receptor was derived from a human donor in a cohort sampled during active COVID-19. The CDR3 loop reads CATSREGLAGGHEQYF. The nucleotide sequence reads as follows: TGTGCCACCAGCAGAGAAGGGCTAGCGGGAGGGCACGAGCAGTACTTC.